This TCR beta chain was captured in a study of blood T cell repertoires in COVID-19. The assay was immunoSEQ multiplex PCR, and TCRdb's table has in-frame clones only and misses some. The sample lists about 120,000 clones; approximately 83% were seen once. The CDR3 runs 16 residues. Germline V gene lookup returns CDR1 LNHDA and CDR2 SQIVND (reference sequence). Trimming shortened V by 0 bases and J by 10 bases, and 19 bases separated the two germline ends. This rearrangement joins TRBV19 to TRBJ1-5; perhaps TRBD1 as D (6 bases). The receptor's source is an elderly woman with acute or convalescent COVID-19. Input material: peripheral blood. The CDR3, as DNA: TGTGCCAGTAGTATAGATGATTACAGGGTGATTAGCCCCCAGCATTTT. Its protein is CASSIDDYRVISPQHF.